These T cell receptor beta chains were read from a single sample in a study of shared clonotypes between healthy human individuals. The protocol was immunoSEQ multiplex PCR, while the TCRdb copy is restricted to in-frame clones and leaves out a portion. Of about 2.1 million clones listed, roughly 95% were seen once; the top ten hold about 1.7%. What was sequenced was naive CD8+ T cells from PBMCs. These receptors all come from a man in his late teens or twenties in good health. Some clones in this sample may be carry-over from other donors' samples. The CDR3 runs from the conserved cysteine through the conserved F or W. The order of the fields is clone size, CDR3 length, D gene, V gene, J gene, CDR3 DNA, CDR3 protein. A D gene is named only where the DNA matches it firmly. Clone size is shown for a subset of rows, as once, few, many or a class of expanded clone.

size: -
length: 11
D: -
V: TRBV28
J: TRBJ2-7
DNA: TGTGCCAGCAGTTATCTCTACGAGCAGTACTTC
CDR3: CASSYLYEQYF

size: -
length: 10
D: -
V: TRBV29-1
J: TRBJ2-7
DNA: TGCAGCGTTGTGGACTACGAGCAGTACTTC
CDR3: CSVVDYEQYF

size: -
length: 15
D: -
V: TRBV7-9
J: TRBJ2-7
DNA: TGTGCCAGCAGCTCAGACGTTCAGGTGTACTACGAGCAGTACTTC
CDR3: CASSSDVQVYYEQYF

size: -
length: 15
D: TRBD1
V: TRBV30
J: TRBJ2-7
DNA: TGTGCCTGGAGGGGACAGGGCCAGGGGTTCCACGAGCAGTACTTC
CDR3: CAWRGQGQGFHEQYF

size: -
length: 15
D: -
V: TRBV5-4
J: TRBJ2-3
DNA: TGTGCCAGCAGCCAGGGCCCTATTAGCACAGATACGCAGTATTTT
CDR3: CASSQGPISTDTQYF

size: -
length: 12
D: -
V: TRBV10-3
J: TRBJ2-7
DNA: TGTGCCATCAGAACTGACAAGTACGAGCAGTACTTC
CDR3: CAIRTDKYEQYF

size: -
length: 15
D: TRBD2
V: TRBV7-9
J: TRBJ2-7
DNA: TGTGCCAGCAGTCGCGCCGCGGGAGGGCCCTACGAGCAGTACTTC
CDR3: CASSRAAGGPYEQYF

size: -
length: 15
D: TRBD2
V: TRBV29-1
J: TRBJ2-7
DNA: TGCAGCGTTGATGGGGGGGCTAGCGGGATCCGCGAGCAGTACTTC
CDR3: CSVDGGASGIREQYF

size: -
length: 18
D: TRBD2
V: TRBV9
J: TRBJ2-1
DNA: TGTGCCAGCAGCGGACTAGCGGGGTCCCACAGCTCCTACAATGAGCAGTTCTTC
CDR3: CASSGLAGSHSSYNEQFF

size: -
length: 18
D: TRBD1
V: TRBV27
J: TRBJ2-2
DNA: TGTGCCAGCAGTTTGATAAAGATGACAGGGGAACCAACCGGGGAGCTGTTTTTT
CDR3: CASSLIKMTGEPTGELFF

size: -
length: 18
D: TRBD1
V: TRBV28
J: TRBJ1-1
DNA: TGTGCCAGCAGTACTAATGGACAGGTGTCTTATATGAACACTGAAGCTTTCTTT
CDR3: CASSTNGQVSYMNTEAFF

size: -
length: 14
D: -
V: TRBV27
J: TRBJ1-2
DNA: TGTGCCAGCAGTCCCCGAGGCGCTGGCTATGGCTACACCTTC
CDR3: CASSPRGAGYGYTF

size: -
length: 15
D: -
V: TRBV30
J: TRBJ2-7
DNA: TGTGCTCCACGAAGGGGGGGAGGGGGTAAAAACGAGCAGTACTTC
CDR3: CAPRRGGGGKNEQYF

size: -
length: 14
D: -
V: TRBV7-2
J: TRBJ1-2
DNA: TGTGCCAGCAGCCTCTATCCGACCAACTATGGCTACACCTTC
CDR3: CASSLYPTNYGYTF

size: few
length: 15
D: -
V: TRBV4-1
J: TRBJ1-1
DNA: TGCGCCAGCAGCGTACGGAGGCCCTTAAACACTGAAGCTTTCTTT
CDR3: CASSVRRPLNTEAFF

size: -
length: 14
D: TRBD1
V: TRBV27
J: TRBJ1-2
DNA: TGTGCCAGCCAGGACAGGGGGCGAGGCGATGGCTACACCTTC
CDR3: CASQDRGRGDGYTF

size: -
length: 15
D: -
V: TRBV7-9
J: TRBJ2-2
DNA: TGTGCCAGCAGCGACCGGGACATCTCTAGCGGGGAGCTGTTTTTT
CDR3: CASSDRDISSGELFF